The T cell receptor beta chain under discussion was sequenced for a study of blood T cell repertoires in COVID-19. Method: immunoSEQ multiplex PCR; TCRdb's copy keeps in-frame clones and lacks some. The sample consists of about 88,000 clones, around 90% of them appearing once. CDR1 KGHSY and CDR2 FQNENV come from the germline V gene. V was pared by 0 bases and J by 2 bases, with 11 bases of the junction left unmatched. The CDR3 extends over 18 amino acids. This chain connects TRBV16 to TRBJ2-7; 9 nucleotides agree with TRBD1. Specimen: peripheral blood. This TCR was sampled from a human donor with active COVID-19. The donor label of this sample is uncertain. CDR3 coding DNA: TGTGCCAGCAGCCAATCTCTTCTGGGACAGGGCTCCCCCTACGAGCAGTACTTC. It is translated as CASSQSLLGQGSPYEQYF.